The following is a TCR beta chain sequence with its context. The sample comes from a study of blood T cell repertoires in COVID-19. Overall study context: PBMCs, B-cell-depleted T cells, or T cells were the source of the cDNA or gDNA that made up the material.

Method: immunoSEQ multiplex PCR; TCRdb's copy keeps in-frame clones and lacks some. The sample consists of about 200,000 clones, approximately 88% of them appearing once. This CDR3 is built from 14 residues. Germline V gives CDR1 LNHDA, CDR2 SQIVND (reference sequence). Between the trimmed V and J ends, which lost 3 bases and 6 bases, there was a span of 15 bases. Sequenced input: peripheral blood. The chain carries TRBV19 and TRBJ2-7, with D possibly matching TRBD2 (6 bases). The source is a man between 35 and 55 years old with acute or convalescent COVID-19. CDR3 sequence: CASSITGSFSEQYF. The CDR3 nucleotides read TGTGCCAGTAGTATCACCGGGAGTTTCAGCGAGCAGTACTTC.